Listed below are T cell receptor beta chains from one sample, sequenced in a study of cytomegalovirus exposure and HLA in healthy donors. Sequencing was performed with immunoSEQ multiplex PCR; in TCRdb, only in-frame clones are kept and a portion is missing. The sample shows 150,000 to 250,000 clones, roughly four fifths of them seen only once. Sequences were obtained from PBMCs. The source is a man aged 25-40 years in good health and CMV-seronegative. Each CDR3 is given with its conserved first and last residue. The D gene is left open where the match is weak. Size values are once, few and many counts, or a class for expanded clones, and some rows have none.

abundance: -; j_gene: TRBJ1-1; v_gene: TRBV29-1; d_gene: -; CDR3nt: TGCAGCGTTGAGGGCAGCAACACTGAAGCTTTCTTT; CDR3aa: CSVEGSNTEAFF
abundance: -; j_gene: TRBJ2-7; v_gene: TRBV27; d_gene: TRBD1; CDR3nt: TGTGCCAGCAGTCCCCGGACAGGGAACCCCTACGAGCAGTACTTC; CDR3aa: CASSPRTGNPYEQYF
abundance: once; j_gene: TRBJ1-2; v_gene: TRBV21-1; d_gene: -; CDR3nt: TGTGCCAGCAGCACACGAGACAGGGCGGGCTATGGCTACACCTTC; CDR3aa: CASSTRDRAGYGYTF
abundance: -; j_gene: TRBJ2-1; v_gene: TRBV14; d_gene: -; CDR3nt: TGTGCCAGCAGCCAATTTGCTGGCAGCGCACAGCAGTTCTTC; CDR3aa: CASSQFAGSAQQFF
abundance: -; j_gene: TRBJ1-5; v_gene: TRBV10-3; d_gene: -; CDR3nt: TGTGCCATCAGTGGAAGCGGGGACAATCAGCCCCAGCATTTT; CDR3aa: CAISGSGDNQPQHF
abundance: -; j_gene: TRBJ2-7; v_gene: TRBV11-2; d_gene: TRBD1; CDR3nt: TGTGCCAGCAGCCGGACAGGGCTTTACTACGAGCAGTACTTC; CDR3aa: CASSRTGLYYEQYF
abundance: few; j_gene: TRBJ1-4; v_gene: TRBV28; d_gene: TRBD1; CDR3nt: TGTGCCAGCAGTTCCCCGGGACAGGGTACTGAAAAACTGTTTTTT; CDR3aa: CASSSPGQGTEKLFF
abundance: once; j_gene: TRBJ2-5; v_gene: TRBV7-9; d_gene: -; CDR3nt: TGTGCCAGCAGCTCCGGACAGGTGATGGGGGAGGCCCAGTACTTC; CDR3aa: CASSSGQVMGEAQYF
abundance: once; j_gene: TRBJ2-6; v_gene: TRBV29-1; d_gene: -; CDR3nt: TGCAGCGTTGAAGAGTGGGGGCGAGATGGGGCCAACGTCCTGACTTTC; CDR3aa: CSVEEWGRDGANVLTF
abundance: -; j_gene: TRBJ1-2; v_gene: TRBV2; d_gene: TRBD1; CDR3nt: TGTGCCAGCAGTCGGACAGGGCCCGGTTATGGCTACACCTTC; CDR3aa: CASSRTGPGYGYTF
abundance: -; j_gene: TRBJ1-6; v_gene: TRBV6-5; d_gene: TRBD1; CDR3nt: TGTGCCAGCAGGATGACAGGGCCCAATTCACCCCTCCACTTT; CDR3aa: CASRMTGPNSPLHF
abundance: -; j_gene: TRBJ2-5; v_gene: TRBV27; d_gene: -; CDR3nt: TGTGCCAGCAGTTTCCAGGGCATCGGGGGGACCCAGTACTTC; CDR3aa: CASSFQGIGGTQYF
abundance: -; j_gene: TRBJ2-7; v_gene: TRBV28; d_gene: TRBD1; CDR3nt: TGTGCCAGCAGAAACGACCGGGGACAGGGCCTCCGCGAGCAGTACTTC; CDR3aa: CASRNDRGQGLREQYF
abundance: -; j_gene: TRBJ2-7; v_gene: TRBV10-2; d_gene: TRBD2; CDR3nt: TGCGCCAGCAGTGAGCTAGCGGCCTACGAGCAGTACTTC; CDR3aa: CASSELAAYEQYF
abundance: few; j_gene: TRBJ2-7; v_gene: TRBV10-2; d_gene: TRBD2; CDR3nt: TGCGCCAGCAGTGACAGGGGTCGGACTAGCGAGGGGGGAGGCTACGAGCAGTACTTC; CDR3aa: CASSDRGRTSEGGGYEQYF
abundance: -; j_gene: TRBJ1-2; v_gene: TRBV28; d_gene: -; CDR3nt: TGTGCCAGCAGTTTACCCACCCCAGGGGTATATGGCTACACCTTC; CDR3aa: CASSLPTPGVYGYTF
abundance: -; j_gene: TRBJ1-5; v_gene: TRBV5-6; d_gene: -; CDR3nt: TGTGCCAGCAGCTTGTCCGATCAGCCCCAGCATTTT; CDR3aa: CASSLSDQPQHF
abundance: -; j_gene: TRBJ2-7; v_gene: TRBV7-3; d_gene: TRBD2; CDR3nt: TGTGCCAGCAGCTTGTACGCTAGCGGGATCGACGAGCAGTACTTC; CDR3aa: CASSLYASGIDEQYF
abundance: -; j_gene: TRBJ1-6; v_gene: TRBV11-1; d_gene: -; CDR3nt: TGTGCCAGCAGCCCCTTGTGGGCGAATTCACCCCTCCACTTT; CDR3aa: CASSPLWANSPLHF
abundance: -; j_gene: TRBJ1-1; v_gene: TRBV18; d_gene: -; CDR3nt: TGTGCCAGCTCACCGGGGGGAGTTTTCGCCACTGAAGCTTTCTTT; CDR3aa: CASSPGGVFATEAFF
abundance: -; j_gene: TRBJ1-5; v_gene: TRBV19; d_gene: -; CDR3nt: TGTGCCAGTACAGATGTATATAGCAATCAGCCCCAGCATTTT; CDR3aa: CASTDVYSNQPQHF